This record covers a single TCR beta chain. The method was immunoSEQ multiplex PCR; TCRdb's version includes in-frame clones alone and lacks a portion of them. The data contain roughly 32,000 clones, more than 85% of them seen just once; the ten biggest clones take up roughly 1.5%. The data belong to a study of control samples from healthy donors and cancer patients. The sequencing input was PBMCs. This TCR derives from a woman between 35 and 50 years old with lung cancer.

CDR3 sequence: CASSLMGEQYF. CDR3 sequence (DNA): TGTGCCAGCAGTCTTATGGGCGAGCAGTACTTC. The chain employs TRBV7-9 and TRBJ2-7, with D unresolved. V was pared by 6 bases and J by 6 bases, with 9 bases between. The CDR3 extends over 11 amino acids. Germline CDR1 and CDR2: SEHNR and FQNEAQ (reference sequence).